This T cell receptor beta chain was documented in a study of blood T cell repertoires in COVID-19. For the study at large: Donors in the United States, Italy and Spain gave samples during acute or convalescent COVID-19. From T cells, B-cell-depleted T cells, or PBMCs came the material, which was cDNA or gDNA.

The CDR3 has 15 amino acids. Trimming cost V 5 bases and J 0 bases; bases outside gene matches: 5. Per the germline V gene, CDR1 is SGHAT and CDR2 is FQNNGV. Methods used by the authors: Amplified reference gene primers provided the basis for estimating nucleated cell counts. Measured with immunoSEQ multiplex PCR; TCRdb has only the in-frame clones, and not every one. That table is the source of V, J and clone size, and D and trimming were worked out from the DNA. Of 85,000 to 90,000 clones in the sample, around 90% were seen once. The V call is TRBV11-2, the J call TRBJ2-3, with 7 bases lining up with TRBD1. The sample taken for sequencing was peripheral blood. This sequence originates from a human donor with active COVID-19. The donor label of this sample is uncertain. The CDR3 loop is CASSLGTASTDTQYF. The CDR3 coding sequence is TGTGCCAGCAGCCTAGGGACAGCCAGCACAGATACGCAGTATTTT.